This section outlines one T cell receptor beta chain sequence together with its context. V lost 3 bases, J lost 9 bases, and 16 bases lay in between. There are 14 residues in the CDR3. The V gene's germline CDR1 is SGDLS and CDR2 YYNGEE. The data were taken from a study of shared clonotypes between healthy human individuals. Sequencing was performed with immunoSEQ multiplex PCR; in TCRdb, only in-frame clones are kept and a portion is missing. In the table there are over a million clones, approximately 78% of which are singletons. The material sequenced was memory CD4+ T cells from PBMCs. Subset specified: CD45RA-negative fraction. This chain links TRBV9 with TRBJ2-1, with D perhaps matching TRBD1 or TRBD2 (5 bases each). The sequence came from a man aged 18 to 29 in good health. Some clones in this sample may be carry-over from other donors' samples. CDR3 nucleotides: TGTGCCAGCAGCGCCCATGAGGGGATGACTGAGCAGTTCTTC. Its protein product is CASSAHEGMTEQFF.